What follows are 27 T cell receptor beta chains derived from one specimen sequenced in a study of blood T cell repertoires in COVID-19. Sequenced by immunoSEQ multiplex PCR; TCRdb stores in-frame clones only, minus some. There are 65,000 to 95,000 clones in the sample; roughly 87% occur only once, and approximately 8.3% lies in the top ten. The sequencing sample was made of peripheral blood. The receptor source for this set is a man in his thirties or forties with acute or convalescent COVID-19.

This chain uses TRBV2 with TRBJ2-4, with TRBD1 identical over 9 bases. From germline, CDR1 is SNHLY and CDR2 FYNNEI. The CDR3 consists of 18 residues. J gave up 2 bases and V 4 bases, and 12 bases lay outside the gene matches. This CDR3 reads CASSVRDRASFTKNIQYF. The CDR3 bases are TGTGCCAGCAGTGTGCGGGACAGGGCAAGTTTTACCAAAAACATTCAGTACTTC.

V is TRBV28 and J is TRBJ2-3; 10 positions agree with TRBD2. V gave up 6 bases and J gave up 2 bases; unmatched junction bases: 5. From germline, CDR1 is MDHEN and CDR2 SYDVKM. The CDR3 sequence is 15 residues long. The CDR3 reads CASSFGTSDTDTQYF. CDR3 bases: TGTGCCAGCAGCTTCGGGACTAGCGACACAGATACGCAGTATTTT.

This chain links TRBV6-2 or TRBV6-3 with TRBJ2-6; D is undetermined. Germline V CDR1 and CDR2: MNHEY, SVGEGT. The CDR3 loop spans 16 amino acids. The germline V and J ends were trimmed by 0 bases and 0 bases, with 6 bases remaining between them. CDR3 nucleotide sequence: TGTGCCAGCAGTTACTCGATACTCTCTGGGGCCAACGTCCTGACTTTC. This sequence encodes CASSYSILSGANVLTF.

V gene TRBV7-9 combines with J gene TRBJ2-1; 10 bases are shared with TRBD1. Trimming cost V 5 bases and J 5 bases; bases outside gene matches: 12. Looked up from germline, CDR1 is SEHNR and CDR2 is FQNEAQ (reference sequence). The CDR3 covers 17 residues. CDR3 sequence (DNA): TGTGCCAGCAGCGCTAGATTCCGGGACAGGGGACACAATGAGCAGTTCTTC. Its translation: CASSARFRDRGHNEQFF.

J is TRBJ2-5 and V is TRBV5-1; 8 bases line up with TRBD1. J lost 3 bases, V lost 0 bases, and 10 bases had no gene match. The CDR3 loop spans 17 amino acids. Germline V gene data show CDR1 as SGHRS and CDR2 as YFSETQ. This CDR3 is CASSLAGTGTGKETQYF. The CDR3 DNA reads as TGCGCCAGCAGCTTGGCTGGGACTGGGACAGGCAAAGAGACCCAGTACTTC.

The rearrangement uses TRBV10-2 and TRBJ2-1; D might be TRBD1 (6 bases). Germline CDR1 and CDR2: WSHSY and SAAADI. There are 13 residues in the CDR3. V was shortened by 7 bases and J by 0 bases, with 7 bases between the two germline ends. CDR3 protein: CASTGVSYNEQFF. As DNA, the CDR3 is TGCGCCAGCACAGGGGTCTCCTACAATGAGCAGTTCTTC.

This chain connects TRBV5-1 to TRBJ2-3; 7 bases line up with TRBD2. The CDR3 is made up of 14 amino acids. V was pared by 6 bases and J by 1 base, with 5 bases of the junction left unmatched. Looked up from germline, CDR1 is SGHRS and CDR2 is YFSETQ. The CDR3 nucleotides read TGCGCCAGCAAAGAAAGCGGGGGCACAGATACGCAGTATTTT. This encodes CASKESGGTDTQYF.

V gene TRBV28 combines with J gene TRBJ1-2; D gene uncertain. Trimming stripped 5 bases from V and 2 bases from J, with 21 bases between. The germline V gene has CDR1 MDHEN and CDR2 SYDVKM. The CDR3 consists of 17 residues. The CDR3 coding sequence is TGTGCCAGCAGTACCCGATCGGCAGGCCCCAGCAACTATGGCTACACCTTC. Protein product: CASSTRSAGPSNYGYTF.

CDR3 residues: CASSLLEVGTDTQYF. The CDR3, as DNA: TGTGCCAGCAGCCTCCTGGAGGTGGGGACAGATACGCAGTATTTT. V and J are TRBV7-6 and TRBJ2-3; a weak D match, TRBD2 (5 bases). This CDR3 has 15 residues. Germline loops: CDR1 SGHVS, CDR2 FNYEAQ. V was cut by 5 bases and J by 3 bases, with 15 bases left in between.

This sequence joins TRBV7-2 and TRBJ1-1; perhaps TRBD1 as D (5 bases). Germline CDR1 reads SGHTA; CDR2 reads FQGNSA. The CDR3 sequence is 11 residues long. V dropped 10 bases and J dropped 6 bases, with 12 bases sitting between them. Here the CDR3 reads CATRSGAEAFF. CDR3 coding DNA: TGTGCCACCCGGTCGGGGGCTGAAGCTTTCTTT. The variable domain in full, completed from reference TRBV7-2 and TRBJ1-1, reads GAGVSQSPSNKVTEKGKDVELRCDPISGHTALYWYRQSLGQGLEFLIYFQGNSAPDKSGLPSDRFSAERTGGSVSTLTIQRTQQEDSAVYLCATRSGAEAFFGQGTRLTVV.

The chain has TRBV5-1 and TRBJ2-1; possibly TRBD2 for D (6 bases). V shed 7 bases and J shed 6 bases, with 14 bases lying between them. Germline V lookup: CDR1 SGHRS, CDR2 YFSETQ. The CDR3 is 13 amino acids. In DNA form, the CDR3 reads TGCGCCAGCGGGCACGGGAGAACCAATGAGCAGTTCTTC. Protein: CASGHGRTNEQFF.

The chain employs TRBV19 and TRBJ2-3; 7 bases map to TRBD2. J gave up 5 bases and V 10 bases, and 6 bases lay outside the gene matches. From germline, CDR1 is LNHDA and CDR2 SQIVND (reference sequence). The CDR3 loop spans 12 amino acids. The CDR3 here is CATGEGRDTQYF. For the CDR3, the DNA is TGTGCCACGGGGGAGGGTAGAGATACGCAGTATTTT.

CDR3 nucleotide sequence: TGCGCCAGCAGCACAAACAGCTACAATGAGCAGTTCTTC. It translates to CASSTNSYNEQFF. This chain links TRBV5-1 with TRBJ2-1; D is undetermined. Germline V gene sequence: CDR1 SGHRS, CDR2 YFSETQ. Trimming left V 4 bases short and J 3 bases short, with 8 bases between. The CDR3 has 13 amino acids.

The chain employs TRBV28 and TRBJ2-5; a weak D match, TRBD1 (6 bases). CDR1 is MDHEN, CDR2 SYDVKM, per germline. The CDR3 covers 17 residues. The ends were cut back, 3 bases at V and 3 bases at J, with 20 bases in the middle. In nucleotides, the CDR3 is TGTGCCAGCAGTTTGTTCGTTGGACAGCCTACCAAAGAGACCCAGTACTTC. As protein: CASSLFVGQPTKETQYF.

The rearrangement links TRBV28 to TRBJ1-2; 7 bases align to TRBD1. Trimming took 5 bases from V and 3 from J; bases not matched to a gene: 3. The CDR3 consists of 13 residues. Looked up from germline, CDR1 is MDHEN and CDR2 is SYDVKM. The CDR3 protein is CASSGDSYYGYTF. DNA for the CDR3: TGTGCCAGCAGTGGGGACAGCTACTATGGCTACACCTTC.

The rearrangement uses TRBV28 and TRBJ2-3; a weak D match, TRBD1 (6 bases). The CDR3 loop spans 14 amino acids. V gave up 6 bases and J gave up 8 bases, with 18 bases separating them. CDR1 is MDHEN and CDR2 is SYDVKM in the germline V gene. The CDR3 DNA sequence: TGTGCCAGCAGACCCGGGACACGGCGACGTACGCAGTATTTT. It is translated as CASRPGTRRRTQYF.

V usage is TRBV7-9 and J usage is TRBJ1-2; 7 bases line up with TRBD1. CDR3 length: 13 residues. V lost 4 bases, J lost 4 bases, and 3 bases stayed unmatched. CDR1 SEHNR and CDR2 FQNEAQ come from the germline V gene (reference sequence). The CDR3, as DNA: TGTGCCAGCAGCTGGGACAGCTTCTATGGCTACACCTTC. Its protein is CASSWDSFYGYTF.

The V call is TRBV29-1, the J call TRBJ2-1; 11 bases align to TRBD2. Germline CDR1 SQVTM, CDR2 ANQGSEA. This CDR3 comprises 17 residues. The junction had 5 bases not matched to a gene; V was cut back by 1 base and J by 0 bases. The CDR3 DNA follows: TGCAGCGTTGAAGGACTAGCGGGACCAAGCTCCTACAATGAGCAGTTCTTC. Amino acids: CSVEGLAGPSSYNEQFF.

V usage is TRBV3-1 (or the pseudogene TRBV3-2) and J usage is TRBJ2-2; 8 nucleotides line up with TRBD1. Germline V CDR1 and CDR2: LGHDT, YNNKEL (reference sequence). The CDR3 has 15 amino acids. Germline trimming cut 1 base from V and 4 bases from J; bases unmatched to any gene: 2. CDR3 bases: TGTGCCAGCAGCCAAGTGACAGGGGTCACCGGGGAGCTGTTTTTT. The encoded protein is CASSQVTGVTGELFF.

This sequence joins TRBV18 and TRBJ2-1; 9 nucleotides line up with TRBD1. Germline assignment: CDR1 KGHSH and CDR2 LQKENI. After removal of 3 bases from V and 10 bases from J, the junction contained 10 bases not matched to a gene. CDR3 length equals 15 residues. The CDR3 region has the DNA TGTGCCAGCTCACCGTCGGACAGGGGTTTCGGGGAGCAGTTCTTC. It yields the protein CASSPSDRGFGEQFF.

This chain uses TRBV5-1 with TRBJ1-5, with D unresolved. With 0 bases removed from V and 4 bases from J, the gap between germline ends came to 11 bases. This CDR3 has 15 amino acids. CDR1 and CDR2 (germline): SGHRS, YFSETQ. CDR3 DNA sequence: TGCGCCAGCAGCTTGGACGGGGAACTAAATCAGCCCCAGCATTTT. Amino acids: CASSLDGELNQPQHF.

This clone occurred once. The J gene is TRBJ2-1, the V gene TRBV7-7; D perhaps matches TRBD1 (5 bases). This CDR3 region has 15 residues. Germline V gene lookup returns CDR1 SSHAT and CDR2 FNYEAQ (reference sequence). Deletions cut 2 bases from V and 4 bases from J, with 12 bases between. The CDR3 loop reads CASSLLGAPYNEQFF. The DNA for the CDR3 is TGTGCCAGCAGCTTACTAGGGGCCCCTTACAATGAGCAGTTCTTC.

This chain connects TRBV7-3 to TRBJ2-2; 7 bases fit TRBD2. In germline, CDR1 is SGHTA, CDR2 FQGTGA. The CDR3 covers 14 residues. Trimming cost V 4 bases and J 5 bases; bases outside gene matches: 4. CDR3 sequence: CASSSTSLTGELFF. The CDR3 bases are TGTGCCAGCAGCTCGACTAGCTTAACCGGGGAGCTGTTTTTT. The variable domain in full, completed from reference TRBV7-3 and TRBJ2-2, reads GAGVSQTPSNKVTEKGKYVELRCDPISGHTALYWYRQSLGQGPEFLIYFQGTGAADDSGLPNDRFFAVRPEGSVSTLKIQRTERGDSAVYLCASSSTSLTGELFFGEGSRLTVL.

The rearrangement joins TRBV27 to TRBJ2-1; tentatively, D is TRBD2 (6 bases). The CDR3 runs to 15 residues. Germline V gives CDR1 MNHEY, CDR2 SMNVEV (reference sequence). Trimming removed 6 bases from V and 8 bases from J, with 20 bases in between. The CDR3 bases are TGTGCCAGCAGCTTACCGGGACTCAGAGCGGATGAGCAGTTCTTC. Amino acid sequence: CASSLPGLRADEQFF.

The chain links TRBV28 to TRBJ2-7; 12 nucleotides line up with TRBD2. The junction had 7 bases not matched to a gene; V was cut back by 6 bases and J by 4 bases. CDR3 length equals 15 residues. CDR1 is MDHEN, CDR2 SYDVKM, per germline. CDR3 sequence: CASRTSGSLGYEQYF. DNA of the CDR3: TGTGCCAGCAGGACTAGCGGGAGCCTCGGTTACGAGCAGTACTTC.

The J gene is TRBJ1-5, the V gene TRBV30, with D maybe TRBD1 (5 bases). CDR3 length: 15 amino acids. Per germline, CDR1 GTSNPN and CDR2 SVGIG (reference sequence). Deletions cut 5 bases from V and 3 bases from J, with 17 bases between. CDR3 residues: CAWSGPRQSNQPQHF. The CDR3 DNA follows: TGTGCCTGGTCAGGTCCAAGACAGTCCAATCAGCCCCAGCATTTT.

The chain joins TRBV27 to TRBJ2-5; D is perhaps TRBD2 (6 bases). CDR3 length: 11 residues. With 11 bases removed from V and 4 bases from J, the gap between germline ends came to 11 bases. CDR1 is MNHEY and CDR2 is SMNVEV in the germline V gene (reference sequence). The CDR3 nucleotides read TGTGCCTCAGGGCGGGGAGAGACCCAGTACTTC. This translates into CASGRGETQYF.